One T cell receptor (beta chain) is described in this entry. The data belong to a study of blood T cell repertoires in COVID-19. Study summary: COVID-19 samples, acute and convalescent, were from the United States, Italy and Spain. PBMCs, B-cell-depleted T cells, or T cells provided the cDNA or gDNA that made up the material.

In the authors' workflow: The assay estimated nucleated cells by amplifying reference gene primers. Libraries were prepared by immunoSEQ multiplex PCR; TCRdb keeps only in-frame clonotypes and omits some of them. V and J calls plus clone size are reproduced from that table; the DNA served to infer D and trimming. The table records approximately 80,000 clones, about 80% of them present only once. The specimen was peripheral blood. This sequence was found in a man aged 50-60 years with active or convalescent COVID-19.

The CDR3 loop reads CATSAWGGNQPQHF. In DNA, the CDR3 is TGTGCCACCAGTGCCTGGGGGGGGAATCAGCCCCAGCATTTT. The chain couples TRBV24-1 to TRBJ1-5, with D possibly being TRBD1 (5 bases). The CDR3 loop spans 14 amino acids. Trimming removed 5 bases from V and 4 bases from J, with 11 bases in between. Germline values: CDR1 KGHDR, CDR2 SFDVKD.